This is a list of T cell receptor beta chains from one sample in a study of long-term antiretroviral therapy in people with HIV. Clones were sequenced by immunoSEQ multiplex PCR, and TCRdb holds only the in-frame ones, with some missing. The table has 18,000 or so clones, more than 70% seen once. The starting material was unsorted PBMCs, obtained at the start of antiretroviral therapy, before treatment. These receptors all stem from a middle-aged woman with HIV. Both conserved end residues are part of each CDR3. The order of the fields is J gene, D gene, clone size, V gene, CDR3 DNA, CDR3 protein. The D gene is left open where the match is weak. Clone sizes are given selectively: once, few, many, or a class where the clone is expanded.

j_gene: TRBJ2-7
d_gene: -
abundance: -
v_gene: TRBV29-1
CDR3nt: TGCAGCGTTGAAGAACCCGCGGGACAGCTCTACGAGCAGTACTTC
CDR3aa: CSVEEPAGQLYEQYF

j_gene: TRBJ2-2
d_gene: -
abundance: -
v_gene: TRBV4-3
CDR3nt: TGCGCCAGCAGCCAAGAGGAGATCACCGGGGAGCTGTTTTTT
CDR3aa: CASSQEEITGELFF

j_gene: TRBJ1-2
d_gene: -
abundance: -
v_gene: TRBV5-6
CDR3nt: TGTGCCAGCAGCTTGCAGGGAGGGTATGGCTACACCTTC
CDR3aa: CASSLQGGYGYTF

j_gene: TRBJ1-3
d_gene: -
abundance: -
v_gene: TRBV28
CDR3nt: TGTGCCAGCACAGGTACGGGAAACACCATATATTTT
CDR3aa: CASTGTGNTIYF

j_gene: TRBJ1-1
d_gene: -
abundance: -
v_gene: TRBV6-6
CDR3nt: TGTGCCAGCAGTCCGAATACAGGGATGAACACTGAAGCTTTCTTT
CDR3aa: CASSPNTGMNTEAFF

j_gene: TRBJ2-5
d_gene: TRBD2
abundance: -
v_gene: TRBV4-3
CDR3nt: TGCGCCAGCAGCGCGTATAGCGGGGGGCGTGGGGAGACCCAGTACTTC
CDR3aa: CASSAYSGGRGETQYF

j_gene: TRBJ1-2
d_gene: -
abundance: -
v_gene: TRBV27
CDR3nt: TGTGCCAGCAGTGTCGCTGGGGGGCAGGGTGGCTACACCTTC
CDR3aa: CASSVAGGQGGYTF

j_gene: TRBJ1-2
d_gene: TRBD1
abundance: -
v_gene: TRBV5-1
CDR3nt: TGCGCCAGCAGTACAGGGGGGAAGTACACCTTC
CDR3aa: CASSTGGKYTF

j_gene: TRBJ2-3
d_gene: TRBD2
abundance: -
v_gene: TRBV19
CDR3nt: TGTGCCAGTAGTATGGGGCGGGGGGGCACAGATACGCAGTATTTT
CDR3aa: CASSMGRGGTDTQYF

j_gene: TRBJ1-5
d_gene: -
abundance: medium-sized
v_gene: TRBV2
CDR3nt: TGTGCCAGCAGGGACTACAGGGTCGGATTGGAGCCCCAGCATTTT
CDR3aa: CASRDYRVGLEPQHF

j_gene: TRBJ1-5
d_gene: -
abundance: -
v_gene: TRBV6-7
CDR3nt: TGTGCCAGCATCACACCCCCCCCAGAAGCAAATCAGCCCCAGCATTTT
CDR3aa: CASITPPPEANQPQHF

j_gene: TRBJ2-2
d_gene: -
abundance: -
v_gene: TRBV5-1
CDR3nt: TGCGCCAGCAGCTTGGTTTCTTCCGGTAGGGGCGTGACCGGGGAGCTGTTTTTT
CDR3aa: CASSLVSSGRGVTGELFF

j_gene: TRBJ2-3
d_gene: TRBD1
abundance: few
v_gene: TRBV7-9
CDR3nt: TGTGCCAGCAGCCCCCAGGACAGGGGTCTGCCCCCTAGCACAGATACGCAGTATTTT
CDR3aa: CASSPQDRGLPPSTDTQYF

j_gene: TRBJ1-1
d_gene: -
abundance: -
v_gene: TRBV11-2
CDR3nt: TGTGCCAGCAGCTTAGATCCCCAGACGGGAGCTTTCTTT
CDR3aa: CASSLDPQTGAFF

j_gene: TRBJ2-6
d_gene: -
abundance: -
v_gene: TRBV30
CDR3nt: TGTGCCGCGGATCTACTAGCAGGCGGGGCCAACGTCCTGACTTTC
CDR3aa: CAADLLAGGANVLTF

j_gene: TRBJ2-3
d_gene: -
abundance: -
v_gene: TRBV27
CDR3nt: TGTGCCAGCAGCCACTGGAGGTCCCCAGGCACAGATACGCAGTATTTT
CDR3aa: CASSHWRSPGTDTQYF

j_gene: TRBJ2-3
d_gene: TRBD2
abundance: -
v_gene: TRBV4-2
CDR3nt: TGTGCCAGCAGCCAAGACCCAGCGGGGGGGCCAGATACGCAGTATTTT
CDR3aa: CASSQDPAGGPDTQYF

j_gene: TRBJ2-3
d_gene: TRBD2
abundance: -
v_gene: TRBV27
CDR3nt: TGTGCCAGCGGCGAAATAGCGGGGGGCCAGAGCACAGATACGCAGTATTTT
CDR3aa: CASGEIAGGQSTDTQYF

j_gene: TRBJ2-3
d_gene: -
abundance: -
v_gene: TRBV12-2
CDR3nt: TGTGCAAGTCGCTTAGATACCCCTCCGCAGTATTTT
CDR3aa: CASRLDTPPQYF

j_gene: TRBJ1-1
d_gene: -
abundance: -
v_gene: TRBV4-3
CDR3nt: TGCGCCAGCAGCCAAGATACGGAGGGGAAACGGGCGGCTTTCTTT
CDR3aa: CASSQDTEGKRAAFF

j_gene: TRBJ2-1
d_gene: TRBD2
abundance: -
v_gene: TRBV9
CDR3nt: TGTGCCAGCAGCGGAATCGGGACTAGCGCTTACAATGAGCAGTTCTTC
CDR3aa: CASSGIGTSAYNEQFF

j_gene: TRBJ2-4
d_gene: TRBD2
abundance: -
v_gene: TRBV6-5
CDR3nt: TGTGCCAGCAGTTCTCTAGCGGGGACCTCAAACATTCAGTACTTC
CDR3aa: CASSSLAGTSNIQYF

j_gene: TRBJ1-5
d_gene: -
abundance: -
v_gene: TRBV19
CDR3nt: TGTGCCAGTAAAGGGCCGCGCAATCAGCCCCAGCATTTT
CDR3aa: CASKGPRNQPQHF

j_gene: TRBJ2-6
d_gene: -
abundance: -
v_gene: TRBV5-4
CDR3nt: TGTGCCAGCAGCTTGGGGGGCGGTGGTAGCTCTGGGGCCAACGTCCTGACTTTC
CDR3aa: CASSLGGGGSSGANVLTF

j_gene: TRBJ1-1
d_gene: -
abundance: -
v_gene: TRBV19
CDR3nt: TGTGCCAGTAGTGTTCAGCCCTCGAACACTGAAGCTTTCTTT
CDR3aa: CASSVQPSNTEAFF

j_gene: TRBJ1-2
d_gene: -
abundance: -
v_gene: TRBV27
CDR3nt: TGTGCCAGCCCCGGGGTGAGCTATGGCTACACCTTC
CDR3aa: CASPGVSYGYTF

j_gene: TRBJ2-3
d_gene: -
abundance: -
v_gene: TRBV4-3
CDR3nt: TGCGCCAGCAGCCTAATAAGCACAGATACGCAGTATTTT
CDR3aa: CASSLISTDTQYF

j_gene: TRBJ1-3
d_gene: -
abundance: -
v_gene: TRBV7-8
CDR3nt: TGTGCCAGCAGCTTAGGTCTCGGGGCAGGAAACACCATATATTTT
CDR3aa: CASSLGLGAGNTIYF

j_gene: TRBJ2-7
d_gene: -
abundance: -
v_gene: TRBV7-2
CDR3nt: TGTGCCAGCAGCTTAAGTCTCCGTTCGGGGAGTACCTACGAGCAGTACTTC
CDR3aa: CASSLSLRSGSTYEQYF

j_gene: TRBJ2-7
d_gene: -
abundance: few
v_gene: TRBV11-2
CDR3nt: TGTGCCAGCAGGGGGGACTACGAGCAGTACTTC
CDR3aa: CASRGDYEQYF

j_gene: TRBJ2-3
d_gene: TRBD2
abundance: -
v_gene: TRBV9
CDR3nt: TGTGCCAGCAGCGTCGGGACTAGCCCAATCGCAGATACGCAGTATTTT
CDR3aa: CASSVGTSPIADTQYF

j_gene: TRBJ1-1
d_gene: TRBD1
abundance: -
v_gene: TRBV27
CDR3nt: TGTGCCAGCACCTGGACAGGGAGGAACACTGAAGCTTTCTTT
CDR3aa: CASTWTGRNTEAFF

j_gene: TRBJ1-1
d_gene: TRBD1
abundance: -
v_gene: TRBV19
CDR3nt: TGTGCCAGTAGTAGAGGGACAGTCCCTGAAGCTTTCTTT
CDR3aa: CASSRGTVPEAFF

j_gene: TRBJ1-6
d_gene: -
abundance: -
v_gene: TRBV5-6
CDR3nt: TGTGCCAGCAGCCCTCGGGCCCATAGTTCACCCCTCCACTTT
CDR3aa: CASSPRAHSSPLHF

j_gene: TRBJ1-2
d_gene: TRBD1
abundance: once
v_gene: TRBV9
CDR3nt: TGTGCCAGCAGCAATAACCGGGACAGGGTAGATGGCTACACCTTC
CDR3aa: CASSNNRDRVDGYTF

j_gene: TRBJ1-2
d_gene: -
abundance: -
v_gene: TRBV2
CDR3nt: TGTGCCAGCAGTGATAGGTTCAAGGGAGGGAATGGCTACACCTTC
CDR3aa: CASSDRFKGGNGYTF

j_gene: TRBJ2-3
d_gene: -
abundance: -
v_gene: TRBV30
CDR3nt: TGTGCCTGGGAGGGTGTGGTGAGCACAGATACGCAGTATTTT
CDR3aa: CAWEGVVSTDTQYF

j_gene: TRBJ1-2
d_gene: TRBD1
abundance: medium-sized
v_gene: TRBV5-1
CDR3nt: TGCGCCAGCAGCTCACACAGGGGGGATGGCTACACCTTC
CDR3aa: CASSSHRGDGYTF

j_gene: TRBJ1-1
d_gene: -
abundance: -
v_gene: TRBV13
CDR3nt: TGTGCCAGCAGCGTGAACACTGAAGCTTTCTTT
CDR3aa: CASSVNTEAFF

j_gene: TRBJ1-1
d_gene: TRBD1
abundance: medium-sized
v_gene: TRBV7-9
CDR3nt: TGTGCCAGCAGCTTTGGACAGGGGAGTACTGAAGCTTTCTTT
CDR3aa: CASSFGQGSTEAFF

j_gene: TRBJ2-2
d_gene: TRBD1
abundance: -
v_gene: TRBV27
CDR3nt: TGTGCCAGCAGTTTGGAACCAGGGGGCTACACCGGGGAGCTGTTTTTT
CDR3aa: CASSLEPGGYTGELFF

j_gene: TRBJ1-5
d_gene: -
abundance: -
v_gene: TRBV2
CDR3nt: TGTGCCAGCAGTCCTAATAGCAATCAGCCCCAGCATTTT
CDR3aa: CASSPNSNQPQHF

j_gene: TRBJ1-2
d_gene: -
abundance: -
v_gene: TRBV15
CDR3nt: TGTGCCACCAGCCCAGACGGGCAGATGCTCTCAAGCAATGGCTACACCTTC
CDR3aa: CATSPDGQMLSSNGYTF

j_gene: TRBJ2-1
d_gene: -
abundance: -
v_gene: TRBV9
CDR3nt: TGTGCCAGCAGCGTGGACAGATACAATGAGCAGTTCTTC
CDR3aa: CASSVDRYNEQFF

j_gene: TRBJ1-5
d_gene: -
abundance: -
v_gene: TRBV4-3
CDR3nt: TGCGCCAGCAGCCCAGAAGGGGGTGATCCCCAGCATTTT
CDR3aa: CASSPEGGDPQHF

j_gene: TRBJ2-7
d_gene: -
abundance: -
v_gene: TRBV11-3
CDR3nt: TGTGCCAGCAGCTTAGGAGGGGCCAACCACCAGGAGCAGTACTTC
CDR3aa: CASSLGGANHQEQYF

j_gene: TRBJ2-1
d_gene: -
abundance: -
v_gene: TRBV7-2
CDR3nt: TGTGCCAGCAGCCCGGGGACTCACAATGAGCAGTTCTTC
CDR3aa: CASSPGTHNEQFF

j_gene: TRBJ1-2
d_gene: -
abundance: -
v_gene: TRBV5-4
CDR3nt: TGTGCCAGCAGCTTCTTTGGGCGCGTCTATGGCTACACCTTC
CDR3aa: CASSFFGRVYGYTF

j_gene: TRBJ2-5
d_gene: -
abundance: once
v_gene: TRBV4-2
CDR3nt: TGTGCCAGCAGCCAAGAATGGCTAGGGGGGGAGACCCAGTACTTC
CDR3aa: CASSQEWLGGETQYF

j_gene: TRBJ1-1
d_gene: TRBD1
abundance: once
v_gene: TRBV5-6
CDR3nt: TGTGCCAGCAGCTTGGACCCGACAGGGATGGAGAACACTGAAGCTTTCTTT
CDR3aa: CASSLDPTGMENTEAFF

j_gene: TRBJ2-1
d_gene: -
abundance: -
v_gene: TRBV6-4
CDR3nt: TGTGCCAGCAGTCAGACGGAATACAATGAGCAGTTCTTC
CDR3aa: CASSQTEYNEQFF

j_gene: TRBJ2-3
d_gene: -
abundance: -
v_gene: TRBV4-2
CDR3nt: TGTGCCAGCAGCCCCCTCCCTAGCACAGATACGCAGTATTTT
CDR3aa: CASSPLPSTDTQYF

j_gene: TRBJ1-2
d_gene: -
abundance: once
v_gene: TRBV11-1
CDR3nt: TGTGCCAGCAGCCCCCTAAGCCGGACAGCCACAGAGGGTGGCTACACCTTC
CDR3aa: CASSPLSRTATEGGYTF